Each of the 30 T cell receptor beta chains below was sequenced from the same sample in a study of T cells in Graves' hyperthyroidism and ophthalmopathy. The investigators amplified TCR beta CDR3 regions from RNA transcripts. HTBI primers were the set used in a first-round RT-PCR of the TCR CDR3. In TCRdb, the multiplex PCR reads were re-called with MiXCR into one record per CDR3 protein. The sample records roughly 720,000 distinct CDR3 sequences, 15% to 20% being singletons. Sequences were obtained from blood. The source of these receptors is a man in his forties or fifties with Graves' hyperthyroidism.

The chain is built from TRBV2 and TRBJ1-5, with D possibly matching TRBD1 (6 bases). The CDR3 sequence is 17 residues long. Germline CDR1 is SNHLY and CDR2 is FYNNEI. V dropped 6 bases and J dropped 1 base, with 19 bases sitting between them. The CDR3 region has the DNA TGTGCCAGCAGCCTAGGGGGGGGGGGCGCGAGCAATCAGCCCCAGCATTTT. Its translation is CASSLGGGGASNQPQHF.

As DNA, the CDR3 is TGTGCCAGCAGTGAAGTGTCCGGGGGCAATCAGCCCCAGCATTTT. Translating it yields CASSEVSGGNQPQHF. The V and J genes are TRBV6-1 and TRBJ1-5; D gene ambiguous. Germline assignment: CDR1 MNHNS and CDR2 SASEGT. The CDR3 is 15 amino acids. V lost 1 base, J lost 2 bases, and 9 bases lay in between.

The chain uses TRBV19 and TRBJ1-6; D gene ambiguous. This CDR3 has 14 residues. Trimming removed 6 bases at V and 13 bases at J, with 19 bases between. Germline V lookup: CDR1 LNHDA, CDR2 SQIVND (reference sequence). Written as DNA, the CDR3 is TGTGCCAGTAGCGACGTCGACTGGACGAGGCCCCTCCACTTT. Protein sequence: CASSDVDWTRPLHF.

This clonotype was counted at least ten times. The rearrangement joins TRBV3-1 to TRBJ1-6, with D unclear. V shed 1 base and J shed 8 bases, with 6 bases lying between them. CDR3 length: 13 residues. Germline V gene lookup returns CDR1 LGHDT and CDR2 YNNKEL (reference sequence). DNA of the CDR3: TGTGCCAGCAGCCAAGGAGTAGATTCACCCCTCCACTTT. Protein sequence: CASSQGVDSPLHF.

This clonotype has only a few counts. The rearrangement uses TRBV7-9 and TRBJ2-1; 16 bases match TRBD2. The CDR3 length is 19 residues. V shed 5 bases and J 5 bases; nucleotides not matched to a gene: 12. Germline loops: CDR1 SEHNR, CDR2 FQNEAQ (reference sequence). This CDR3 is CASSKAGLAGGPRNNEQFF. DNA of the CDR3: TGTGCCAGCAGCAAAGCGGGACTAGCGGGAGGGCCGAGAAACAATGAGCAGTTCTTC.

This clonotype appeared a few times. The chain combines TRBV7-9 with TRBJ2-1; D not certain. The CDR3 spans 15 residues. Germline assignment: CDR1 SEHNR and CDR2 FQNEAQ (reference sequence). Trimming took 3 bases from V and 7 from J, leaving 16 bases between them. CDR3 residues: CASSLGIVVGNEQFF. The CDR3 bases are TGTGCCAGCAGCTTGGGCATAGTGGTAGGAAATGAGCAGTTCTTC.

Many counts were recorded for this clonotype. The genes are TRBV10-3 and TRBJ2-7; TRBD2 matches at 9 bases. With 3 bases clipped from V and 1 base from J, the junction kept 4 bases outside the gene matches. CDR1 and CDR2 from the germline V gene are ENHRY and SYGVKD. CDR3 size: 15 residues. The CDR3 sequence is CAISDSGGESYEQYF. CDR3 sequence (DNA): TGTGCCATCAGTGATAGCGGGGGTGAGTCCTACGAGCAGTACTTC.

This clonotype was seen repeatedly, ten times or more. The CDR3 nucleotides are TGCGCCAGCAGCTCAGCGGTAGGCTCCTACAATGAGCAGTTCTTC. The encoded protein is CASSSAVGSYNEQFF. The gene calls are TRBV5-1 and TRBJ2-1, with a tentative D call TRBD2 (5 bases). CDR3 size: 15 residues. CDR1 SGHRS and CDR2 YFSETQ come from the germline V gene. V was trimmed by 3 bases and J by 0 bases, leaving 10 bases between them.

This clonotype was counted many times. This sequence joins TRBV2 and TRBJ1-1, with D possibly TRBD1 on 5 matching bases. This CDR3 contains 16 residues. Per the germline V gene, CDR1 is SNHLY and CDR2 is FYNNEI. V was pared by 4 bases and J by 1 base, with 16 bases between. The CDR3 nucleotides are TGTGCCAGCAGTGTTGAAATCGGGACCGCGAACACTGAAGCTTTCTTT. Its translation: CASSVEIGTANTEAFF.

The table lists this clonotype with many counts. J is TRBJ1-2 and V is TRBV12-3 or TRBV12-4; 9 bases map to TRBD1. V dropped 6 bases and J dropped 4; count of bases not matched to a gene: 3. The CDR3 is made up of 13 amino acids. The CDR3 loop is CASSQDRGYGYTF. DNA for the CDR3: TGTGCCAGCAGCCAGGACAGGGGCTATGGCTACACCTTC.

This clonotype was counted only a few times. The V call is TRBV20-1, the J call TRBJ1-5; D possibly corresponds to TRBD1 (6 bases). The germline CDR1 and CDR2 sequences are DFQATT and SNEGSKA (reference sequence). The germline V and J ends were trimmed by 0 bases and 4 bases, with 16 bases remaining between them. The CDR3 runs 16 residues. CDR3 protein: CSARELQGSWNQPQHF. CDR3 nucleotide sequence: TGCAGTGCTAGAGAACTACAGGGAAGTTGGAATCAGCCCCAGCATTTT.

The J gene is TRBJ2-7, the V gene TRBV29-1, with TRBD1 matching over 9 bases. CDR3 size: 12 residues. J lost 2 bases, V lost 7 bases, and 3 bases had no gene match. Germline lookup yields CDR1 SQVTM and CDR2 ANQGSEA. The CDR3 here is CSGRTGAYEQYF. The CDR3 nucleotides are TGCAGCGGGAGGACAGGGGCCTACGAGCAGTACTTC.

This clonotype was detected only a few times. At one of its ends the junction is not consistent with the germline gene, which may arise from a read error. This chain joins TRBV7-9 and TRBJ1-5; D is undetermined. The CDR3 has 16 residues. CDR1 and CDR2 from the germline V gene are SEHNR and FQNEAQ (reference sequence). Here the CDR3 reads CASSLVTAGGNQLQHF. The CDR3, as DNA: TGTGCCAGCAGCTTAGTAACAGCGGGAGGCAATCAGCTCCAGCATTTT.

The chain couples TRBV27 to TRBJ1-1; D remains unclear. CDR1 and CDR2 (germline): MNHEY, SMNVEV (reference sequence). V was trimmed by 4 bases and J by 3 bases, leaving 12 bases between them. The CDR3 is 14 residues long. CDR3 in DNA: TGTGCCAGCAGTTGGGCGGGTGCGGACACTGAAGCTTTCTTT. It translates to CASSWAGADTEAFF.

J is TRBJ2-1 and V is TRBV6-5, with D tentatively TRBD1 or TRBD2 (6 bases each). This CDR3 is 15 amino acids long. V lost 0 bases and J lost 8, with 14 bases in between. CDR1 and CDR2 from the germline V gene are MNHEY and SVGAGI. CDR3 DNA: TGTGCCAGCAGTTACTCTTGGTGGGGGGCGGATGAGCAGTTCTTC. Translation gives CASSYSWWGADEQFF.

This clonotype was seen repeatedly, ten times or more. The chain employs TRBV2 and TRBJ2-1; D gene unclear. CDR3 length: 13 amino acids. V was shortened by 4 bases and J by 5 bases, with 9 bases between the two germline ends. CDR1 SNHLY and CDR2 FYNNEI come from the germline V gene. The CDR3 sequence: CASSVGLHNEQFF. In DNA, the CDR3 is TGTGCCAGCAGTGTAGGTCTGCACAATGAGCAGTTCTTC.

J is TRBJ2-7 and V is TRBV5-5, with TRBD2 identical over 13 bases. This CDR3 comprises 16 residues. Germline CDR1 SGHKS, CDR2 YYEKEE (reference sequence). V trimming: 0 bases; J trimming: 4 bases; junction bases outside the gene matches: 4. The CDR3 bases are TGTGCCAGCAGCTTGGCTCAGACTAGCGGGAGGTACGAGCAGTACTTC. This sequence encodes CASSLAQTSGRYEQYF. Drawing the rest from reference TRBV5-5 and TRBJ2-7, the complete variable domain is DAGVTQSPTHLIKTRGQQVTLRCSPISGHKSVSWYQQVLGQGPQFIFQYYEKEERGRGNFPDRFSARQFPNYSSELNVNALLLGDSALYLCASSLAQTSGRYEQYFGPGTRLTVT.

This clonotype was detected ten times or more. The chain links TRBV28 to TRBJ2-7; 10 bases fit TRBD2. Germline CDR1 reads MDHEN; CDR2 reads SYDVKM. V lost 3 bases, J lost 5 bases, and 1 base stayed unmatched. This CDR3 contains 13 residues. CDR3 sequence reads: CASSFSGRHEQYF. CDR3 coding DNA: TGTGCCAGCAGTTTTAGCGGGAGGCACGAGCAGTACTTC.

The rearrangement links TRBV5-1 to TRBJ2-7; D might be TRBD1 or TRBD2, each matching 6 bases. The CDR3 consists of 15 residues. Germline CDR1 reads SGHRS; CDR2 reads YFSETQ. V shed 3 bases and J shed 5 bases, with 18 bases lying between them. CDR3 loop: CASSWRGARGHEQYF. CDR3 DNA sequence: TGCGCCAGCAGCTGGAGGGGGGCACGAGGGCACGAGCAGTACTTC.

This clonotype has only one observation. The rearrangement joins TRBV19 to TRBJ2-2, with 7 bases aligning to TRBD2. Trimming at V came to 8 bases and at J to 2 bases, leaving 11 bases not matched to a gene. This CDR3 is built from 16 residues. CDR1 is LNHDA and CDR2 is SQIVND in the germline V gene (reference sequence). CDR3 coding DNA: TGTGCCAGTGGTGCAACCGGGACTACCAACACCGGGGAGCTGTTTTTT. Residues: CASGATGTTNTGELFF.

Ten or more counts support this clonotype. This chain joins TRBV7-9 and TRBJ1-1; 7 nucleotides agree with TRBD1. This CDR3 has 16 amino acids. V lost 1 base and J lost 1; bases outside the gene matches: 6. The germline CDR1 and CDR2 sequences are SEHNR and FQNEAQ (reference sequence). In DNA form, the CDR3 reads TGTGCCAGCAGCTTAGAATGGGACAGTCAGAACACTGAAGCTTTCTTT. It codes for CASSLEWDSQNTEAFF.

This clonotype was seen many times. In DNA form, the CDR3 reads TGCAGTGCAGAAGGGTGGGAGGCCCCCTACGAGCAGTACTTC. It yields the protein CSAEGWEAPYEQYF. This chain connects TRBV20-1 to TRBJ2-7; TRBD2 might be the D (6 bases). The CDR3 runs 14 residues. Germline CDR1 is DFQATT and CDR2 is SNEGSKA (reference sequence). Trimming pared 6 bases from V and 2 bases from J, leaving 17 bases between.

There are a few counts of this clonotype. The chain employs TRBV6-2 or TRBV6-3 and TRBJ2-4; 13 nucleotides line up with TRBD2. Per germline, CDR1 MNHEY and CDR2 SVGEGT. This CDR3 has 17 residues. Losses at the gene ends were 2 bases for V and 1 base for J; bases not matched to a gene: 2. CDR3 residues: CASSYRLAGGAKNIQYF. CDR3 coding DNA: TGTGCCAGCAGTTACCGACTAGCGGGAGGCGCCAAAAACATTCAGTACTTC.

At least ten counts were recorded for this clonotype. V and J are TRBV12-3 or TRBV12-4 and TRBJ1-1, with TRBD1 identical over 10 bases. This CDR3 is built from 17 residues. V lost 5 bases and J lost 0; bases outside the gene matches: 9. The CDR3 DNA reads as TGTGCCAGCAGTCTTAAAGGGGGACAGGGGATGAACACTGAAGCTTTCTTT. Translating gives CASSLKGGQGMNTEAFF.

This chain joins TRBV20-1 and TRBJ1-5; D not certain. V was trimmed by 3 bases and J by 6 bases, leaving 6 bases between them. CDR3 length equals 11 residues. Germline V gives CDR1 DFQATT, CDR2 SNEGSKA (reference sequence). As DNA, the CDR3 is TGCAGTGCTAGCGCCGCTCAGCCCCAGCATTTT. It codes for CSASAAQPQHF.

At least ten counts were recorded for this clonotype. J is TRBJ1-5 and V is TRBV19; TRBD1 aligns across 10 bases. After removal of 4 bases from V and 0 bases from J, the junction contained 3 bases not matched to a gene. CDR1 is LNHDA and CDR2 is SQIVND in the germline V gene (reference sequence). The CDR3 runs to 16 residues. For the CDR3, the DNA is TGTGCCAGTAGTAGACAGGGGGCATTTAGCAATCAGCCCCAGCATTTT. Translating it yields CASSRQGAFSNQPQHF. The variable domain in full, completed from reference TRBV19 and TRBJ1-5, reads DGGITQSPKYLFRKEGQNVTLSCEQNLNHDAMYWYRQDPGQGLRLIYYSQIVNDFQKGDIAEGYSVSREKKESFPLTVTSAQKNPTAFYLCASSRQGAFSNQPQHFGDGTRLSIL.

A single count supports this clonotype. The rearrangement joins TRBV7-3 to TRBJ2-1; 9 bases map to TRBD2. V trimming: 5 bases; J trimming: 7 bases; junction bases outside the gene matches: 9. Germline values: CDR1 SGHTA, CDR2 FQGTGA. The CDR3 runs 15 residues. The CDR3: CASSPGLAQGNEQFF. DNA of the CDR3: TGTGCCAGCAGCCCGGGACTAGCTCAAGGGAATGAGCAGTTCTTC.

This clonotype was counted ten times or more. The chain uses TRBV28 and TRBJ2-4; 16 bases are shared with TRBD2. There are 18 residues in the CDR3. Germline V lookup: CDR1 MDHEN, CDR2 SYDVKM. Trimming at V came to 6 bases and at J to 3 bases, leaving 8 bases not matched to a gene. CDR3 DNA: TGTGCCAGCAGCCGGGGACTAGCGGGAGGGCCTGGCAAAAACATTCAGTACTTC. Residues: CASSRGLAGGPGKNIQYF.

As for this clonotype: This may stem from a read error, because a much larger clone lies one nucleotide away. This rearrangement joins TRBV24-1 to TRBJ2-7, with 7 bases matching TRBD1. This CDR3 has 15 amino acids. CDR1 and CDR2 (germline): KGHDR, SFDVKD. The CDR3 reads CATSDKQGSSCEQYF. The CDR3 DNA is TGTGCCACCAGTGACAAACAGGGGTCCTCCTGCGAGCAGTACTTC.

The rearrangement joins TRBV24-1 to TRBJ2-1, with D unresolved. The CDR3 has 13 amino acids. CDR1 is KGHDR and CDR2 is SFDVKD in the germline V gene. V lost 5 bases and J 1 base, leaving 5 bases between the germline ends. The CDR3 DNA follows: TGTGCCACCAGTGGGGAATCCTACAATGAGCAGTTCTTC. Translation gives CATSGESYNEQFF.